The clone carrying this T cell receptor (beta chain) was seen just once. CDR3 length: 15 amino acids. V lost 0 bases, J lost 3 bases, and 11 bases lay in between. CDR1 is MGHRA, CDR2 YSYEKL, per germline. Authors' data handling: Reference gene primer amplification yielded estimated nucleated cell counts. Profiling relied on immunoSEQ multiplex PCR, and the TCRdb table lists in-frame clones only, not all of them. From that table come the V and J calls and clone size; the DNA was used to work out D and trimming. Among approximately 210,000 clones listed, approximately 77% were seen once. These data come from a study of blood T cell repertoires in COVID-19. Study summary: The United States, Italy and Spain were the sources of the acute and convalescent COVID-19 samples. The cDNA or gDNA used as material had been derived from T cells, B-cell-depleted T cells, or PBMCs.

This clonotype was obtained from an elderly woman with acute or convalescent COVID-19. Specimen: peripheral blood. V usage is TRBV4-1 and J usage is TRBJ2-5; the D gene is possibly TRBD1 (5 bases). CDR3: CASSQDPGREETQYF. The CDR3 DNA sequence: TGCGCCAGCAGCCAAGATCCGGGCAGGGAAGAGACCCAGTACTTC.